This T cell receptor beta chain was documented in a study of shared clonotypes between healthy human individuals. As for the study in general: Per donor, CD8 memory used one plate, CD8 naive used two, CD4 memory used three and CD4 naive used three.

V dropped 0 bases and J dropped 3; count of bases not matched to a gene: 5. Germline CDR1 reads SGHDN; CDR2 reads FVKESK. CDR3 length equals 16 residues. On this clone: Its antigen is as yet unknown.

The repertoire was sequenced with immunoSEQ multiplex PCR; TCRdb's copy has only in-frame clones and lacks some. The data hold over 1.4 million clones, with roughly 96% observed a single time. Study-level points and caveats: Incomplete sequencing of sorted subsets was indicated by rarefaction despite large depth. Clonotypes which were not shared had lower generation probabilities than clonotypes that all four donors shared.

Sample: naive CD4+ T cells sorted from blood. The subset: CD45RA+ positively selected. The sequence was collected from a man aged 25-45 years in good health. The chain links TRBV14 to TRBJ2-7, with 10 positions matching TRBD2. The CDR3 here is CASSQDRLAGVYEQYF. CDR3 in DNA: TGTGCCAGCAGCCAAGATCGGCTAGCGGGAGTCTACGAGCAGTACTTC.